The table lists the clone carrying this TCR beta chain with many counts. Subjects with ophthalmopathy showed a Clinical Activity Score no lower than 3, a NOSPECS grade no lower than 4, and a duration shorter than 3 months. Diagnoses used clinical symptoms, serum thyroxine and TRAb, thyroid ultrasound and orbital computed tomography. This sample holds PBMCs from roughly 10 ml fresh peripheral blood. RNA transcripts gave rise to amplified TCR beta CDR3 regions. In the first-round RT-PCR of the TCR CDR3, the HTBI primer set was used. TCRdb redid the calling of the multiplex PCR reads with MiXCR, one entry per CDR3 protein. This sample has approximately 610,000 distinct CDR3 sequences, with under 15% found just once. The record originates from a study of T cells in Graves' hyperthyroidism and ophthalmopathy. Overall study context: The initial diagnosis was the point when peripheral blood was collected, ahead of any treatment.

Per germline, CDR1 SNHLY and CDR2 FYNNEI. The CDR3 consists of 14 residues. The V gene end was trimmed by 6 bases and the J gene end by 7 bases; junction bases not matched to a gene: 8. The chain uses TRBV2 and TRBJ2-7, with 11 bases lining up with TRBD2. The source of this sequence is a woman in her 40s with Graves' ophthalmopathy. The sequenced sample was blood. CDR3 DNA sequence: TGTGCCAGCAGCACTAGCGGGAGTCGAGGGGAGCAGTACTTC. This translates into CASSTSGSRGEQYF.